The 24 T cell receptor beta chains below all came from one sample that was sequenced in a study of technical replicates of blood from several donors. Clones were sequenced by immunoSEQ multiplex PCR, and TCRdb holds only the in-frame ones, with some missing. The sample carries 100,000 or so clones, approximately 96% recorded once. Sequenced sample: T cells isolated from PBMCs. These receptors were taken from a human donor in good health.

The chain joins TRBV11-3 to TRBJ2-1; 13 bases are shared with TRBD2. Germline V gives CDR1 SGHNT, CDR2 YENEEA. J was trimmed by 7 bases and V by 5 bases; bases with no gene match: 5. The CDR3 length is 15 residues. DNA of the CDR3: TGTGCCAGCAGCCTGGGACTAGCGGGAAAAAATGAGCAGTTCTTC. Amino acids: CASSLGLAGKNEQFF.

This clone was recorded a few times. The chain employs TRBV19 and TRBJ1-1, with D possibly being TRBD1 (6 bases). Germline CDR1 LNHDA, CDR2 SQIVND (reference sequence). The germline V and J ends were trimmed by 3 bases and 1 base, with 9 bases remaining between them. The CDR3 has 14 amino acids. CDR3: CASSIGTTNTEAFF. The CDR3 region has the DNA TGTGCCAGTAGTATCGGGACAACGAACACTGAAGCTTTCTTT.

This sequence joins TRBV7-3 and TRBJ2-1; TRBD1 matches 8 bases. The germline gives CDR1 SGHTA, CDR2 FQGTGA. This CDR3 has 13 amino acids. After removal of 5 bases from V and 8 bases from J, the junction contained 5 bases not matched to a gene. CDR3 nucleotide sequence: TGTGCCAGCAGCCCTGGGACAGGATATGAGCAGTTCTTC. Amino acids: CASSPGTGYEQFF. Full variable domain (outside the CDR3, taken from reference TRBV7-3 and TRBJ2-1): GAGVSQTPSNKVTEKGKYVELRCDPISGHTALYWYRQSLGQGPEFLIYFQGTGAADDSGLPNDRFFAVRPEGSVSTLKIQRTERGDSAVYLCASSPGTGYEQFFGPGTRLTVL.

J is TRBJ2-7 and V is TRBV7-9; TRBD2 is a possible D gene (5 bases). CDR1 is SEHNR and CDR2 is FQNEAQ in the germline V gene (reference sequence). This CDR3 has 13 residues. Trimming shortened V by 7 bases and J by 1 base, and 11 bases separated the two germline ends. The CDR3 loop reads CASTSTSSYEQYF. CDR3 DNA: TGTGCCAGCACCTCTACTAGTTCCTACGAGCAGTACTTC.

The V gene is TRBV28, the J gene TRBJ2-3; 8 nucleotides align to TRBD2. V dropped 9 bases and J dropped 2; count of bases not matched to a gene: 7. The CDR3 is 14 amino acids. Germline V gene data show CDR1 as MDHEN and CDR2 as SYDVKM. CDR3 nucleotide sequence: TGTGCCAGTTTAGCGGGACCTTACACAGATACGCAGTATTTT. Its translation: CASLAGPYTDTQYF.

The genes are TRBV2 and TRBJ1-3, with a possible D match to TRBD1 (5 bases). CDR3 size: 16 residues. Germline CDR1 reads SNHLY; CDR2 reads FYNNEI. Trimming left V 10 bases short and J 4 bases short, with 23 bases between. The CDR3 DNA is TGTGCCACCGAAGACAAGGGGCGGAATTCAGGAAACACCATATATTTT. This gives the protein CATEDKGRNSGNTIYF.

The V gene is TRBV7-9, the J gene TRBJ2-7; 7 positions agree with TRBD1. The CDR3 length is 14 residues. Germline values: CDR1 SEHNR, CDR2 FQNEAQ (reference sequence). With 5 bases clipped from V and 5 bases from J, the junction kept 9 bases outside the gene matches. Written as DNA, the CDR3 is TGTGCCAGCAGCGCATCGACAGGGTTCCACGAGCAGTACTTC. It yields the protein CASSASTGFHEQYF.

This chain connects TRBV6-5 to TRBJ1-3, with 7 bases aligning to TRBD1. Trimming cost V 0 bases and J 0 bases; bases outside gene matches: 2. This CDR3 is 16 amino acids long. CDR1 is MNHEY and CDR2 is SVGAGI in the germline V gene. The CDR3 DNA reads TGTGCCAGCAGTTACTCACAGGGGACCTCTGGAAACACCATATATTTT. Protein sequence: CASSYSQGTSGNTIYF.

The rearrangement uses TRBV6-1 and TRBJ1-2; no clear D. The CDR3 has 12 residues. With 5 bases removed from V and 5 bases from J, the gap between germline ends came to 9 bases. CDR1 MNHNS and CDR2 SASEGT come from the germline V gene. The CDR3 sequence: CASSQEGYGYTF. CDR3 sequence (DNA): TGTGCCAGCAGTCAGGAGGGATATGGCTACACCTTC.

The gene calls are TRBV28 and TRBJ2-6; 7 bases are a match to TRBD1. There are 16 residues in the CDR3. The germline V gene encodes CDR1 MDHEN and CDR2 SYDVKM. The J segment lost 0 bases and the V segment lost 6 bases, leaving 5 bases of the junction unmatched. In DNA, the CDR3 is TGTGCCAGCAGAACAGGGGAAGACTCTGGGGCCAACGTCCTGACTTTC. This gives the protein CASRTGEDSGANVLTF.

The rearrangement uses TRBV28 and TRBJ1-1; D is undetermined. V was trimmed by 2 bases and J by 4 bases, leaving 8 bases between them. The CDR3 has 13 amino acids. Germline V gene sequence: CDR1 MDHEN, CDR2 SYDVKM. The chain's CDR3 is CASSLVEGTEAFF. Here the CDR3 DNA reads TGTGCCAGCAGTTTAGTGGAGGGCACTGAAGCTTTCTTT.

The chain joins TRBV27 to TRBJ2-1; 7 bases line up with TRBD2. There are 19 residues in the CDR3. CDR1 and CDR2 (germline): MNHEY, SMNVEV (reference sequence). V lost 5 bases, J lost 5 bases, and 21 bases stayed unmatched. The CDR3 protein is CASSRLMNPRDYRNNEQFF. The DNA for the CDR3 is TGTGCCAGCAGTCGATTAATGAATCCCCGGGACTACAGAAACAATGAGCAGTTCTTC.

J is TRBJ2-3 and V is TRBV10-1; 8 bases are shared with TRBD2. CDR1 and CDR2 (germline): WNHNN, SYGVQD (reference sequence). The CDR3 covers 16 residues. The J segment lost 2 bases and the V segment lost 3 bases, leaving 7 bases of the junction unmatched. The CDR3 here is CASSDGTGGATDTQYF. The CDR3 DNA follows: TGCGCCAGCAGTGACGGTACGGGAGGGGCCACAGATACGCAGTATTTT.

This clone appeared once. The chain couples TRBV5-1 to TRBJ2-7; the D gene is possibly TRBD1 (6 bases). The CDR3 spans 12 residues. Germline values: CDR1 SGHRS, CDR2 YFSETQ. Trimming cost V 5 bases and J 6 bases, with 12 bases left between them. CDR3 DNA sequence: TGCGCCAGCAGTTTACGGGACACCGAGCAGTACTTC. This translates into CASSLRDTEQYF.

V usage is TRBV5-1 and J usage is TRBJ1-4, with D possibly TRBD1 on 5 matching bases. CDR1 is SGHRS and CDR2 is YFSETQ in the germline V gene. The CDR3 spans 16 residues. Between the trimmed V and J ends, which lost 7 bases and 3 bases, there was a span of 19 bases. CDR3 sequence (DNA): TGCGCCAGCCTAGGCAGGGACTTACAAGCTAATGAAAAACTGTTTTTT. The encoded protein is CASLGRDLQANEKLFF.

This chain connects TRBV6-1 to TRBJ1-5; D gene unclear. This CDR3 region has 14 residues. CDR1 is MNHNS, CDR2 SASEGT, per germline. Between the trimmed V and J ends, which lost 3 bases and 6 bases, there was a span of 12 bases. CDR3 protein: CASSELGLSQPQHF. CDR3 DNA: TGTGCCAGCAGTGAGCTAGGTCTTTCTCAGCCCCAGCATTTT.

This chain uses TRBV5-6 with TRBJ1-2; no clear D gene. CDR1 SGHDT and CDR2 YYEEEE come from the germline V gene. The CDR3 has 13 amino acids. V was shortened by 0 bases and J by 8 bases, with 11 bases between the two germline ends. DNA for the CDR3: TGTGCCAGCAGCTTGGGCAGACTCCTAGGCTACACCTTC. The encoded protein is CASSLGRLLGYTF.

The chain couples TRBV6-6 to TRBJ2-7; the match to TRBD1 covers 8 bases. Germline CDR1 and CDR2: MNHNY and SVGAGI (reference sequence). V was pared by 6 bases and J by 1 base, with 5 bases of the junction left unmatched. The CDR3 has 14 residues. CDR3 sequence: CASRPGQGSYEQYF. CDR3 nucleotides: TGTGCCAGCAGACCAGGACAGGGTTCCTACGAGCAGTACTTC.

The rearrangement uses TRBV7-5 and TRBJ2-6; the table's D call, TRBD1, was not checked against the DNA. TRBV7-5 is a known pseudogene. The CDR3 consists of 18 residues. This CDR3 reads CVRSYTQGIKTWANVLTF. CDR3 coding DNA: TGTGTCAGAAGCTATACACAGGGAATTAAAACTTGGGCCAACGTCCTGACTTTC.

This chain connects TRBV5-1 to TRBJ1-4, with D possibly matching TRBD1 (5 bases). The germline V and J ends were trimmed by 1 base and 5 bases, with 12 bases remaining between them. Germline V CDR1 and CDR2: SGHRS, YFSETQ. The CDR3 runs to 15 residues. CDR3 sequence (DNA): TGCGCCAGCAGCTTGCAGGGTTCTAAAAATGAAAAACTGTTTTTT. It codes for CASSLQGSKNEKLFF.

The rearrangement uses TRBV19 and TRBJ2-1; 7 bases map to TRBD2. Germline lookup yields CDR1 LNHDA and CDR2 SQIVND (reference sequence). The CDR3 spans 18 residues. The V and J ends lost 3 bases and 8 bases, in that order; junction bases with no gene match: 19. CDR3 residues: CASSIAHLPGAGRHEQFF. For the CDR3, the DNA is TGTGCCAGTAGTATCGCACATCTCCCTGGAGCGGGAAGACATGAGCAGTTCTTC.

This clone has only one observation. The chain uses TRBV29-1 and TRBJ2-7; no reliable D call. Germline V CDR1 and CDR2: SQVTM, ANQGSEA. The V end lost 0 bases, the J end lost 2 bases, and 11 bases lay between the germline ends. This CDR3 has 14 amino acids. CDR3 in amino acids: CSVEDRSTTYEQYF. CDR3 in DNA: TGCAGCGTTGAAGATCGGAGTACTACCTACGAGCAGTACTTC.

The chain uses TRBV6-5 and TRBJ2-5; TRBD1 matches at 7 bases. After removal of 8 bases from V and 3 bases from J, the junction contained 9 bases not matched to a gene. This CDR3 has 14 amino acids. Germline V gives CDR1 MNHEY, CDR2 SVGAGI. CDR3 residues: CASQDRDKEETQYF. The CDR3 DNA is TGTGCCAGCCAAGACAGGGATAAAGAAGAGACCCAGTACTTC.

The chain couples TRBV6-6 to TRBJ2-7; D perhaps matches TRBD2 (5 bases). CDR3 size: 14 residues. Trimming left V 0 bases short and J 2 bases short, with 8 bases between. Germline V gene sequence: CDR1 MNHNY, CDR2 SVGAGI (reference sequence). This CDR3 is CASSYSDGAYEQYF. The CDR3 coding sequence is TGTGCCAGCAGTTACTCGGACGGGGCCTACGAGCAGTACTTC.